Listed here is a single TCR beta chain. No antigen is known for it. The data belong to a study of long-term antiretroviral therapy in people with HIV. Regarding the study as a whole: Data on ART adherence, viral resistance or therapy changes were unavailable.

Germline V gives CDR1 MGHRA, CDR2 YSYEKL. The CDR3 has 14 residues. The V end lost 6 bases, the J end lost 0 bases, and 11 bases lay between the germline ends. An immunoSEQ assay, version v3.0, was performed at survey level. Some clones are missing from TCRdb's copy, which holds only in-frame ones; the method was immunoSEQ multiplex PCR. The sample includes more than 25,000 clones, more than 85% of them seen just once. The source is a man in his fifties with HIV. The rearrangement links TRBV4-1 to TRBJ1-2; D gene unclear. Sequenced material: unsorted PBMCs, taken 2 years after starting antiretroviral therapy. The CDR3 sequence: CASSGRRANYGYTF. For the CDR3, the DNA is TGCGCCAGCAGTGGCAGGAGAGCTAACTATGGCTACACCTTC.